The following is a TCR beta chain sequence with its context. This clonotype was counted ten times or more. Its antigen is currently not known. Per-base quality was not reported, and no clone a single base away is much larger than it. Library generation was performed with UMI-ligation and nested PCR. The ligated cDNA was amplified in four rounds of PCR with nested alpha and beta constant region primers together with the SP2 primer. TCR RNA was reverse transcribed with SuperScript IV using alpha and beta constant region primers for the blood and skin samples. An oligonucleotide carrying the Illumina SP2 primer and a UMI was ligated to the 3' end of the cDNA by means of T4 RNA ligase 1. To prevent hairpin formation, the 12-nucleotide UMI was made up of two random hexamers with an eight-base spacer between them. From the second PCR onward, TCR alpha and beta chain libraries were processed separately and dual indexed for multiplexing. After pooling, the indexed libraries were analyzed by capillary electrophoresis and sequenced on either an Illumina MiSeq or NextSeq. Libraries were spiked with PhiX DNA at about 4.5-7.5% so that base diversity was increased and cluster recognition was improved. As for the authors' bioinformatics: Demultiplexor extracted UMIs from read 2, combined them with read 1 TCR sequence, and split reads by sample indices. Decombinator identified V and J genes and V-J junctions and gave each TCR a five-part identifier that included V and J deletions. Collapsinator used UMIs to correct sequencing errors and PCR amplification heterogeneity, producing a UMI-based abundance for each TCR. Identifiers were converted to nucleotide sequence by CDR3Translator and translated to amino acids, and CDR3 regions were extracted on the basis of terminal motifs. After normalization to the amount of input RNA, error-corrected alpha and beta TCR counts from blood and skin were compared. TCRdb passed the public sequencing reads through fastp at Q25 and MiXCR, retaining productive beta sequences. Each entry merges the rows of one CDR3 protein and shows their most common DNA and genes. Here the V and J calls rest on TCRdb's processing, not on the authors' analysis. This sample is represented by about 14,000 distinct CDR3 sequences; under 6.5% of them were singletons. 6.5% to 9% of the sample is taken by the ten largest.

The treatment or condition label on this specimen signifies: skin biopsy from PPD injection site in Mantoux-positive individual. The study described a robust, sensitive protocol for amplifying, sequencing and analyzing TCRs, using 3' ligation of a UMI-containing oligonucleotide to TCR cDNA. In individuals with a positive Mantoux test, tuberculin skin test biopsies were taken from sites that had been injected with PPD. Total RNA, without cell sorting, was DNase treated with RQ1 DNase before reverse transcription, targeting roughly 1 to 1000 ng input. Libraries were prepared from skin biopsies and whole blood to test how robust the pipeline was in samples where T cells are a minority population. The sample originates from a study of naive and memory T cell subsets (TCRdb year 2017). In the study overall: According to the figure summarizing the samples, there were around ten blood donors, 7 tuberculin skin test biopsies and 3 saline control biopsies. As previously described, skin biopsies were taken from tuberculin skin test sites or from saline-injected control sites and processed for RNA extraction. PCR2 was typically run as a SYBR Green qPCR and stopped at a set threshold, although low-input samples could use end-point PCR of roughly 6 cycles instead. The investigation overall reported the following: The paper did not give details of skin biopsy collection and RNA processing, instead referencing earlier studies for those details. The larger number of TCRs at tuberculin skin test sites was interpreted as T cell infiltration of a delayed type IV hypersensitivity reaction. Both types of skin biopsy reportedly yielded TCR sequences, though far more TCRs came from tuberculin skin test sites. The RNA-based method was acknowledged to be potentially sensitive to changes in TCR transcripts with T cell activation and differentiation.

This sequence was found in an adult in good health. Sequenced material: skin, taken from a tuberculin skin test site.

The DNA reads as follows: TGTGCCAGCAGCGCAACATCGAGCTCCTACAATGAGCAGTTCTTC. This is translated as CASSATSSSYNEQFF. Rearrangement joined TRBV11-2 to TRBJ2-1; too little of a D gene remains to name it. The germline ends are 11 bases apart after V is trimmed by 5 bases and J by 0 bases. The germline V gene gives CDR1 as SGHAT and CDR2 as FQNNGV. From the cysteine up to the phenylalanine, the CDR3 has a length of 15 residues. The only DNA kept is the CDR3, 45 bases in frame from the first base.